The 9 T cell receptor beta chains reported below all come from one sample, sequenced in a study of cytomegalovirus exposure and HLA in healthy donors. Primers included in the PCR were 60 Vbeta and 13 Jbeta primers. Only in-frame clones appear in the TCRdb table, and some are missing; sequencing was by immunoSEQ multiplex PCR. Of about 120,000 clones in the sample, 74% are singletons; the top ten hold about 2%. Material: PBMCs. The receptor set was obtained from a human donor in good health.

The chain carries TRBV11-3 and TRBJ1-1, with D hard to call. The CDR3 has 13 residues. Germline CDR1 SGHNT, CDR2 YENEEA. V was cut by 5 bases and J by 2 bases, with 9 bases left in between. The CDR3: CASSPGFNTEAFF. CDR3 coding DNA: TGTGCCAGCAGCCCAGGATTCAACACTGAAGCTTTCTTT.

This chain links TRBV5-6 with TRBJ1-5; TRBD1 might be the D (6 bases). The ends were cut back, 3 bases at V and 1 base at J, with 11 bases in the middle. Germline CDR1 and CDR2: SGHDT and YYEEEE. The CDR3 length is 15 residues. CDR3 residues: CASSSGTISNQPQHF. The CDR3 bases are TGTGCCAGCAGCTCAGGGACAATAAGCAATCAGCCCCAGCATTTT.

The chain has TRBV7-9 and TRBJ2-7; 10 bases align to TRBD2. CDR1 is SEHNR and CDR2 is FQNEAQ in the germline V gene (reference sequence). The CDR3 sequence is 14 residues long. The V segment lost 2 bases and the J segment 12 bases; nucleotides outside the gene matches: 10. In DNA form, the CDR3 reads TGTGCCAGCAGCTTACTCGCTAGCGGGAGAACCCGGTACTTC. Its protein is CASSLLASGRTRYF.

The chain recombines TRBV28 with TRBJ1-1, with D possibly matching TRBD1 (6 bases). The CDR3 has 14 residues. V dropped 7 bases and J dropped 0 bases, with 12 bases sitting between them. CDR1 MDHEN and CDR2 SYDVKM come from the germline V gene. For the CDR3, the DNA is TGTGCCAGCACACGGACAGTCGTGAACACTGAAGCTTTCTTT. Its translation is CASTRTVVNTEAFF.

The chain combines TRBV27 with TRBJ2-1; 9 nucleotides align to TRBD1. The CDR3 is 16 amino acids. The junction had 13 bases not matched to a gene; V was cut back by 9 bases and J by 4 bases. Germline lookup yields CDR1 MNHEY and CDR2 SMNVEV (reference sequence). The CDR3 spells CASNRLAGQGYNEQFF. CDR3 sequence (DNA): TGTGCCAGTAACCGACTAGCAGGACAGGGGTACAATGAGCAGTTCTTC.

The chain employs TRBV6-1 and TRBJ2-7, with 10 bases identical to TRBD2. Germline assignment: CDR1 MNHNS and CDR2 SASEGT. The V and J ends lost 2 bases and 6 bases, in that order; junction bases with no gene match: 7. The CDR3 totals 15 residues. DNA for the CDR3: TGTGCCAGCAGTGAACCTAGCGGGGGTCGGTGCGAGCAGTACTTC. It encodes CASSEPSGGRCEQYF.

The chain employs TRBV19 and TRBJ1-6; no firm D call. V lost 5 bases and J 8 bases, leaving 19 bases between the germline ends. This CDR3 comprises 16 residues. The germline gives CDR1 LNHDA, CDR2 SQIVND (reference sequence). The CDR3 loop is CASSVAMTTTDSPLHF. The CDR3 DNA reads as TGTGCCAGTAGTGTAGCGATGACTACGACGGATTCACCCCTCCACTTT.

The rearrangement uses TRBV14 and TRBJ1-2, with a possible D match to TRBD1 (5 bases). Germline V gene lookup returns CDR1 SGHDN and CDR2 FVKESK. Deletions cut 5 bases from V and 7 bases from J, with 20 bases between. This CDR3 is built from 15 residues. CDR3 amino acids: CASSDTSGGFGGYTF. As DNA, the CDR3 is TGTGCCAGCAGCGATACTTCGGGGGGTTTCGGTGGCTACACCTTC. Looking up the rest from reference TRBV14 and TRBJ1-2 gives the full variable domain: EAGVTQFPSHSVIEKGQTVTLRCDPISGHDNLYWYRRVMGKEIKFLLHFVKESKQDESGMPNNRFLAERTGGTYSTLKVQPAELEDSGVYFCASSDTSGGFGGYTFGSGTRLTVV.

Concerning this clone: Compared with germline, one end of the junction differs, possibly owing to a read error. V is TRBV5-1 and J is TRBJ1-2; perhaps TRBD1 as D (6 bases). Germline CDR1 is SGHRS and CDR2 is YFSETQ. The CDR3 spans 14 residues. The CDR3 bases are TGCGCCAGCAACCCCTTGACAGGCCCTAGACAGAGGATCTTC. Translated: CASNPLTGPRQRIF.